The 6 T cell receptor beta chains below come from one sample, sequenced in a study of CD4+ T cells in melanoma. Method: immunoSEQ multiplex PCR; TCRdb's copy keeps in-frame clones and lacks some. The sample has roughly 10,000 clones, around 60% seen once; the top ten hold about 13%. Sequencing used cells from a culture (not recorded whether cultured in vitro). The receptors stem from a human donor with melanoma.

This clone was found a few times. The CDR3 DNA reads as TGCGCCAGCAGCTTACCCGGGACAACTAGCACAGATACGCAGTATTTT. Translated: CASSLPGTTSTDTQYF. The J gene is TRBJ2-3, the V gene TRBV5-1, with D tentatively TRBD1 (6 bases). Germline loops: CDR1 SGHRS, CDR2 YFSETQ. The CDR3 totals 16 residues. V was shortened by 2 bases and J by 0 bases, with 13 bases between the two germline ends.

The count of this clone is one. The chain uses TRBV18 and TRBJ1-1; TRBD1 agrees at 7 bases. The trim removed 2 bases at V and 4 bases at J, leaving 10 bases unmatched. The germline V gene has CDR1 KGHSH and CDR2 LQKENI. The CDR3 runs 16 residues. CDR3 sequence reads: CASSPEGLQGGTEAFF. In DNA, the CDR3 is TGTGCCAGCTCACCAGAGGGGCTCCAGGGGGGCACTGAAGCTTTCTTT.

This chain links TRBV6-6 with TRBJ2-2; D not resolved. The CDR3 totals 14 residues. Germline V gives CDR1 MNHNY, CDR2 SVGAGI (reference sequence). Trimming removed 5 bases from V and 3 bases from J, with 10 bases in between. The chain's CDR3 is CASSGQLDTGELFF. The CDR3 nucleotides are TGTGCCAGCAGTGGGCAGCTCGACACCGGGGAGCTGTTTTTT.

The rearrangement uses TRBV6-5 and TRBJ2-5, with D possibly TRBD2 on 5 matching bases. Germline V CDR1 and CDR2: MNHEY, SVGAGI. V was clipped by 7 bases and J by 0 bases, with 6 bases between them. The CDR3 covers 12 residues. The CDR3 bases are TGTGCCAGCAACGGGGACCAAGAGACCCAGTACTTC. This sequence encodes CASNGDQETQYF.

The CDR3, as DNA: TGTGCCTGGAGCGGACAGGGCGGGGAGCTGTTTTTT. This encodes CAWSGQGGELFF. V and J are TRBV30 and TRBJ2-2; 8 nucleotides line up with TRBD1. Trimming took 3 bases from V and 7 from J; bases not matched to a gene: 1. CDR3 length: 12 residues. Germline CDR1 is GTSNPN and CDR2 is SVGIG (reference sequence).

The chain carries TRBV5-1 and TRBJ1-4; D is unresolved. The germline V and J ends were trimmed by 5 bases and 8 bases, with 16 bases remaining between them. This CDR3 contains 14 residues. The V gene's germline CDR1 is SGHRS and CDR2 YFSETQ. CDR3 coding DNA: TGCGCCAGCAGTTCCGGGGTCGGATGGGAAAAACTGTTTTTT. This codes for CASSSGVGWEKLFF.